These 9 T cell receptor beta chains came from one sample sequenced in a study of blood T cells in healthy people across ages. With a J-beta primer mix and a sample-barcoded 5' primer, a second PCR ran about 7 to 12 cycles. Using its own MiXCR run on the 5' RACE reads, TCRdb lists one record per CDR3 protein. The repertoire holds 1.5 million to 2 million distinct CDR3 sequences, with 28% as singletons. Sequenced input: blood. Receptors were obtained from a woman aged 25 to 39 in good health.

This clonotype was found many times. In DNA, the CDR3 is TGTGCCAGCAGCTTAGCTTCCGGGAGGGGCAATCAGCCCCAGCATTTT. The encoded protein is CASSLASGRGNQPQHF. V is TRBV7-6 and J is TRBJ1-5; D gene ambiguous. The CDR3 totals 16 residues. Trimming stripped 0 bases from V and 2 bases from J, with 11 bases between. Germline V gene lookup returns CDR1 SGHVS and CDR2 FNYEAQ.

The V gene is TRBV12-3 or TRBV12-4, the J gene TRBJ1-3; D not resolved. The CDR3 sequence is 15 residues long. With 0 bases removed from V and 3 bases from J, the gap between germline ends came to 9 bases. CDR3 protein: CASSLAQWSGNTIYF. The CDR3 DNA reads TGTGCCAGCAGTTTAGCGCAGTGGAGTGGAAACACCATATATTTT.

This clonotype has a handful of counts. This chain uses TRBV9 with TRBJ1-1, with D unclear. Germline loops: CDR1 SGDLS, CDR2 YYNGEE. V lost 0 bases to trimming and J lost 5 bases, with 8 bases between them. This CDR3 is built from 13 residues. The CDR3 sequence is CASSVVFSTEAFF. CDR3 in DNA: TGTGCCAGCAGCGTAGTATTCAGTACTGAAGCTTTCTTT.

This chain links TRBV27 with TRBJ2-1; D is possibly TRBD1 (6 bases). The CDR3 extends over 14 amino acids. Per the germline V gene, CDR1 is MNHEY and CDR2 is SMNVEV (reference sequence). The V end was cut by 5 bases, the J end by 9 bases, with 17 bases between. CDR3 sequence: CASSTRTVLPEQFF. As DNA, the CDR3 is TGTGCCAGCAGTACCAGGACAGTTCTGCCTGAGCAGTTCTTC.

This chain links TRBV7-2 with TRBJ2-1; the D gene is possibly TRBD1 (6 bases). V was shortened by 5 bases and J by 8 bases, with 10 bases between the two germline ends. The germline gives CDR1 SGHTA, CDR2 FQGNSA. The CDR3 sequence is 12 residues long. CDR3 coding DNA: TGTGCCAGCAGCCAGGGGATGGATGAGCAGTTCTTC. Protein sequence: CASSQGMDEQFF.

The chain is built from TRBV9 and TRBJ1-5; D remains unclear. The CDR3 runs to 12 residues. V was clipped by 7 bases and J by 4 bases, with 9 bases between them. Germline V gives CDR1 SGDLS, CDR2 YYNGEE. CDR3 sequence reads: CASLTKNQPQHF. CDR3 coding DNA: TGTGCCAGCCTAACAAAGAATCAGCCCCAGCATTTT.

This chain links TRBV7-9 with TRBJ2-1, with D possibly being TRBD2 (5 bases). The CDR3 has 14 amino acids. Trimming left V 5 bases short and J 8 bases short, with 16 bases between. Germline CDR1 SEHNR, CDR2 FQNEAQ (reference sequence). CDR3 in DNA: TGTGCCAGCAGCCCCTACGGGGTTGGCTATGAGCAGTTCTTC. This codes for CASSPYGVGYEQFF.

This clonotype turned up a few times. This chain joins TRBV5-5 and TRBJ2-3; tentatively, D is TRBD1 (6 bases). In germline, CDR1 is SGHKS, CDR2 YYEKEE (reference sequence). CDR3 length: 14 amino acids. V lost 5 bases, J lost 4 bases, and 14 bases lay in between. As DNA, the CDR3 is TGTGCCAGCAGTTCGGTCCAGGGGTCAGATACGCAGTATTTT. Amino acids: CASSSVQGSDTQYF.

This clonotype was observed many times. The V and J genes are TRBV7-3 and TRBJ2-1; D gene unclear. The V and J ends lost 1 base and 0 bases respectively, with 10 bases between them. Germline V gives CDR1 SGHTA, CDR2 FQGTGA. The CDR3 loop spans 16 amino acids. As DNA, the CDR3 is TGTGCCAGCAGCTTAATCCGGTCAAGCTCCTACAATGAGCAGTTCTTC. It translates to CASSLIRSSSYNEQFF.